This TCR beta chain was documented in a study of blood T cell repertoires in COVID-19. The CDR3 is 14 residues long. V lost 8 bases, J lost 5 bases, and 10 bases stayed unmatched. CDR1 is MNHEY and CDR2 is SVGAGI in the germline V gene. The data were produced by immunoSEQ multiplex PCR, yet TCRdb's version contains in-frame clones alone and is incomplete. The sample holds about 140,000 clones, under 85% seen once. The origin of this receptor is a human donor in a cohort sampled during active COVID-19. The chain combines TRBV6-5 with TRBJ1-1; 8 positions match TRBD1. The specimen sequenced was peripheral blood. The CDR3 here is CASGIGQGRTEAFF. The CDR3, as DNA: TGTGCCAGCGGAATCGGACAGGGTAGGACTGAAGCTTTCTTT.